These 9 T cell receptor beta chains originate from one sample sequenced in a study of blood T cell repertoires in COVID-19. Produced via immunoSEQ multiplex PCR; TCRdb's table is partial and in-frame only. The sample lists approximately 210,000 clones, roughly 82% occurring once. The sequencing sample was made of PBMCs or T cells enriched from blood (not recorded which). The source is a man aged 35-49 years who had recovered from COVID-19.

The chain recombines TRBV5-1 with TRBJ1-5, with D possibly being TRBD1 (5 bases). Germline V gives CDR1 SGHRS, CDR2 YFSETQ. This CDR3 spans 18 amino acids. The V gene lost 4 bases and the J gene lost 4 bases, with 24 bases spanning the gap. The CDR3 spells CASSPARWGPPLNQPQHF. For the CDR3, the DNA is TGCGCCAGCAGCCCCGCGAGGTGGGGCCCGCCCCTTAATCAGCCCCAGCATTTT.

This chain joins TRBV3-1 (or the pseudogene TRBV3-2) and TRBJ1-6, with a tentative D call TRBD1 (5 bases). V was clipped by 2 bases and J by 10 bases, with 15 bases between them. From germline, CDR1 is LGHDT and CDR2 YNNKEL (reference sequence). This CDR3 spans 15 amino acids. The DNA of the CDR3 is TGTGCCAGCAGCCAAACGTGGGGGGAGGGCTCACCCCTCCACTTT. Translating it yields CASSQTWGEGSPLHF.

This chain uses TRBV6-5 with TRBJ2-4; 7 nucleotides match TRBD2. Germline loops: CDR1 MNHEY, CDR2 SVGAGI. The CDR3 runs 13 residues. Germline trimming cut 10 bases from V and 4 bases from J; bases unmatched to any gene: 7. The CDR3 sequence is CATWEGAKNIQYF. As DNA, the CDR3 is TGTGCCACGTGGGAGGGCGCGAAAAACATTCAGTACTTC.

The chain combines TRBV7-2 with TRBJ2-5; 7 bases are a match to TRBD2. Germline loops: CDR1 SGHTA, CDR2 FQGNSA. The length of the CDR3 is 14 residues. J lost 5 bases, V lost 1 base, and 4 bases had no gene match. The CDR3 here is CASSLELARETQYF. The CDR3, as DNA: TGTGCCAGCAGCTTAGAACTAGCGCGGGAGACCCAGTACTTC.

The V gene is TRBV19, the J gene TRBJ2-7, with D possibly being TRBD1 (6 bases). The V gene's germline CDR1 is LNHDA and CDR2 SQIVND (reference sequence). The CDR3 totals 16 residues. V lost 2 bases and J lost 5, with 19 bases in between. DNA of the CDR3: TGTGCCAGTAGTATATCCGTCGGGCAGGGGCGGGACGAGCAGTACTTC. This codes for CASSISVGQGRDEQYF.

CDR3 bases: TGTGCCTGGACAGCGGGACTATCTGGAAACACCATATATTTT. Translation gives CAWTAGLSGNTIYF. This sequence joins TRBV30 and TRBJ1-3, with a tentative D call TRBD1 (5 bases). CDR3 length equals 14 residues. With 4 bases removed from V and 1 base from J, the gap between germline ends came to 11 bases. Germline loops: CDR1 GTSNPN, CDR2 SVGIG (reference sequence). Together with reference TRBV30 and TRBJ1-3, the CDR3 gives the full variable domain: SQTIHQWPATLVQPVGSPLSLECTVEGTSNPNLYWYRQAAGRGLQLLFYSVGIGQISSEVPQNLSASRPQDRQFILSSKKLLLSDSGFYLCAWTAGLSGNTIYFGEGSWLTVV.

The V and J genes are TRBV2 and TRBJ2-5; 9 bases agree with TRBD2. CDR3 length: 15 amino acids. The germline CDR1 and CDR2 sequences are SNHLY and FYNNEI. Trimming removed 6 bases from V and 4 bases from J; junction bases left unmatched: 9. For the CDR3, the DNA is TGTGCCAGCAGCGAGGGACTAGCTAGAGGAGAGACCCAGTACTTC. Amino acids: CASSEGLARGETQYF.

The rearrangement uses TRBV27 and TRBJ1-4; TRBD1 is a possible D gene (5 bases). With 2 bases removed from V and 6 bases from J, the gap between germline ends came to 13 bases. Per the germline V gene, CDR1 is MNHEY and CDR2 is SMNVEV (reference sequence). The CDR3 covers 15 residues. The CDR3 sequence is CASSLQEGRDEKLFF. CDR3 nucleotide sequence: TGTGCCAGCAGTTTACAGGAGGGGCGCGATGAAAAACTGTTTTTT.

This CDR3 reads CASSFSGRARGANVLTF. The DNA of the CDR3 is TGTGCCAGCAGCTTTAGCGGGAGGGCGCGAGGGGCCAACGTCCTGACTTTC. V gene TRBV7-2 combines with J gene TRBJ2-6; TRBD2 matches at 11 bases. Germline loops: CDR1 SGHTA, CDR2 FQGNSA. The CDR3 spans 17 residues. V trimming: 3 bases; J trimming: 4 bases; junction bases outside the gene matches: 5.